Listed here are 18 T cell receptor beta chains from one sample, sequenced in a study of blood T cell repertoires in COVID-19. The assay was immunoSEQ multiplex PCR, and TCRdb's table has in-frame clones only and misses some. The data show 380,000 or so clones, approximately 77% seen once. Sequencing was performed on peripheral blood. These receptors were collected from a human donor with acute or convalescent COVID-19. The donor label of this sample is uncertain.

V and J are TRBV30 and TRBJ2-1; 11 positions agree with TRBD2. CDR3 length: 15 amino acids. Germline lookup yields CDR1 GTSNPN and CDR2 SVGIG (reference sequence). After removal of 2 bases from V and 9 bases from J, the junction contained 9 bases not matched to a gene. The DNA for the CDR3 is TGTGCCTGGAGTACGATGCTAGCGGGAGGATCTGAGCAGTTCTTC. Translation gives CAWSTMLAGGSEQFF.

The count of this clone is one. V usage is TRBV12-3 or TRBV12-4 and J usage is TRBJ1-1; 9 bases agree with TRBD1. V shed 7 bases and J 6 bases; nucleotides not matched to a gene: 6. The CDR3 totals 13 residues. CDR3 DNA: TGTGCCAGCATTCCGGGACAGGGATCTGAAGCTTTCTTT. It encodes CASIPGQGSEAFF.

The genes are TRBV5-6 and TRBJ1-5; tentatively, D is TRBD1 (5 bases). There are 16 residues in the CDR3. The V end was cut by 4 bases, the J end by 6 bases, with 20 bases between. Germline assignment: CDR1 SGHDT and CDR2 YYEEEE. The DNA of the CDR3 is TGTGCCAGCAGCAACCTGGGGAGGGGACCTAGTCAGCCCCAGCATTTT. Encoded protein: CASSNLGRGPSQPQHF.

This chain uses TRBV3-1 (or the pseudogene TRBV3-2) with TRBJ1-3, with D unclear. The germline CDR1 and CDR2 sequences are LGHDT and YNNKEL (reference sequence). V lost 0 bases to trimming and J lost 7 bases, with 4 bases between them. The CDR3 has 12 amino acids. The CDR3 protein is CASSQDLNTIYF. The CDR3 nucleotides read TGTGCCAGCAGCCAAGATCTGAACACCATATATTTT.

The V gene is TRBV7-9, the J gene TRBJ1-5; a weak D match, TRBD1 (5 bases). Trimming shortened V by 1 base and J by 5 bases, and 12 bases separated the two germline ends. CDR3 size: 15 residues. Germline-derived CDR1 and CDR2 are SEHNR and FQNEAQ (reference sequence). The CDR3 sequence is CASSLVSGSDQPQHF. CDR3 DNA: TGTGCCAGCAGCTTAGTATCAGGGTCTGATCAGCCCCAGCATTTT.

Concerning this clone: In the same sample, other DNA sequences code for this CDR3. The gene calls are TRBV11-2 and TRBJ2-4; 7 bases are a match to TRBD2. V shed 5 bases and J 8 bases; nucleotides not matched to a gene: 9. The CDR3 extends over 14 amino acids. Germline assignment: CDR1 SGHAT and CDR2 FQNNGV. The CDR3 DNA follows: TGTGCCAGCAGCCAACCAGGCCGGGGGGACATTCAGTACTTC. This encodes CASSQPGRGDIQYF.

J is TRBJ2-1 and V is TRBV5-1; maybe TRBD1 (5 bases). Germline CDR1 and CDR2: SGHRS and YFSETQ. This CDR3 is built from 14 residues. With 1 base removed from V and 4 bases from J, the gap between germline ends came to 9 bases. Here the CDR3 DNA reads TGCGCCAGCAGCTTGAGACAGAGTTACAATGAGCAGTTCTTC. Protein: CASSLRQSYNEQFF.

V usage is TRBV7-6 and J usage is TRBJ1-1, with TRBD1 matching over 11 bases. This CDR3 spans 19 amino acids. The V gene end was trimmed by 1 base and the J gene end by 6 bases; junction bases not matched to a gene: 16. Germline CDR1 reads SGHVS; CDR2 reads FNYEAQ. CDR3 nucleotide sequence: TGTGCCAGCAGCTTAGTCGGGCCCCGGGACAGGGGGTTAGTTGCTGAAGCTTTCTTT. It specifies CASSLVGPRDRGLVAEAFF.

This chain joins TRBV14 and TRBJ2-1; possible D gene TRBD1, 6 bases. CDR1 is SGHDN, CDR2 FVKESK, per germline. The CDR3 consists of 13 residues. The V gene lost 6 bases and the J gene lost 11 bases, with 17 bases spanning the gap. The CDR3 sequence: CASSSWQGSKQFF. The CDR3 nucleotides read TGTGCCAGCAGTTCCTGGCAGGGGTCAAAGCAGTTCTTC.

V usage is TRBV24-1 and J usage is TRBJ2-3, with TRBD2 identical over 11 bases. This CDR3 is built from 19 residues. V was pared by 3 bases and J by 0 bases, with 10 bases of the junction left unmatched. Germline assignment: CDR1 KGHDR and CDR2 SFDVKD. This chain's CDR3 is CATSDHRRLAGLSTDTQYF. In nucleotides, the CDR3 is TGTGCCACCAGTGATCACCGAAGACTAGCGGGGCTGAGCACAGATACGCAGTATTTT.

This clone was seen only once. The DNA for the CDR3 is TGTGCCAGCAGCGTTTCGGACAGGGGGCTCTACGAGCAGTACTTC. This sequence encodes CASSVSDRGLYEQYF. This chain uses TRBV9 with TRBJ2-7; 11 bases match TRBD1. This CDR3 contains 15 residues. The V segment lost 2 bases and the J segment 3 bases; nucleotides outside the gene matches: 4. Germline assignment: CDR1 SGDLS and CDR2 YYNGEE.

The rearrangement links TRBV9 to TRBJ2-3; weak D call: TRBD2 (7 bases). Germline V CDR1 and CDR2: SGDLS, YYNGEE. Trimming removed 0 bases at V and 6 bases at J, with 17 bases between. The CDR3 loop spans 16 amino acids. CDR3 amino acids: CASSVVPLGGADTQYF. The CDR3 nucleotides read TGTGCCAGCAGCGTAGTACCTCTTGGGGGGGCCGATACGCAGTATTTT.

The chain combines TRBV5-1 with TRBJ2-7, with 7 positions matching TRBD1. CDR1 SGHRS and CDR2 YFSETQ come from the germline V gene. J was trimmed by 0 bases and V by 3 bases; bases with no gene match: 3. The CDR3 covers 14 residues. The CDR3 bases are TGCGCCAGCAGCTCTCACAGGGGCTCCTACGAGCAGTACTTC. Its protein product is CASSSHRGSYEQYF.

CDR3 residues: CACTRDRANNSPLHF. The CDR3 nucleotides read TGTGCCTGTACCCGGGACAGGGCCAATAATTCACCCCTCCACTTT. The chain links TRBV30 to TRBJ1-6; TRBD1 agrees at 9 bases. The CDR3 loop spans 15 amino acids. J gave up 5 bases and V 6 bases, and 8 bases lay outside the gene matches. Germline-derived CDR1 and CDR2 are GTSNPN and SVGIG (reference sequence).

This CDR3 is CAWSVGSSYEQYF. DNA for the CDR3: TGTGCCTGGAGTGTGGGGAGCTCCTACGAGCAGTACTTC. The chain couples TRBV30 to TRBJ2-7; TRBD2 is a possible D gene (5 bases). V shed 0 bases and J shed 0 bases, with 6 bases lying between them. The CDR3 extends over 13 amino acids. Germline V lookup: CDR1 GTSNPN, CDR2 SVGIG (reference sequence). The full variable domain, rest sourced from reference TRBV30 and TRBJ2-7, is SQTIHQWPATLVQPVGSPLSLECTVEGTSNPNLYWYRQAAGRGLQLLFYSVGIGQISSEVPQNLSASRPQDRQFILSSKKLLLSDSGFYLCAWSVGSSYEQYFGPGTRLTVT.

This chain connects TRBV29-1 to TRBJ1-1, with D uncertain. There are 14 residues in the CDR3. Germline CDR1 SQVTM, CDR2 ANQGSEA. The V and J ends lost 6 bases and 0 bases respectively, with 14 bases between them. CDR3 in DNA: TGCAGCGTGAAAGGACTCTTGATGAACACTGAAGCTTTCTTT. Translated, it gives CSVKGLLMNTEAFF.

The chain links TRBV28 to TRBJ1-3; 8 positions agree with TRBD1. The germline V gene has CDR1 MDHEN and CDR2 SYDVKM. Trimming at V came to 4 bases and at J to 8 bases, leaving 7 bases not matched to a gene. The length of the CDR3 is 14 residues. CDR3 residues: CASSSGDRGHTIYF. CDR3 in DNA: TGTGCCAGCAGTTCGGGAGACAGGGGACACACCATATATTTT.

The chain joins TRBV19 to TRBJ1-1; no clear D. This CDR3 contains 16 residues. The germline V and J ends were trimmed by 0 bases and 4 bases, with 15 bases remaining between them. The germline CDR1 and CDR2 sequences are LNHDA and SQIVND (reference sequence). DNA of the CDR3: TGTGCCAGTAGTATAGATCACCCGGGGTGGGTCACTGAAGCTTTCTTT. This encodes CASSIDHPGWVTEAFF.